This is a list of T cell receptor beta chains from one sample in a study of blood T cell repertoires in COVID-19. Using immunoSEQ multiplex PCR, the repertoire was profiled, and TCRdb retains in-frame clones only, with some absent. The sample comprises around 300,000 clones, 65% to 90% of which are singletons, and just over 7% rests with the top ten. Sequencing was done on a sample of peripheral blood. These receptors all stem from a human donor in a cohort sampled during active COVID-19. Both conserved end residues are trimmed from each CDR3. Where a row states a size, it is once, few, many or the class of an expanded clone; other rows omit it.

>TRBJ2-7|TRBV5-5|-
ASSLVDRVREQY
>TRBJ2-7|TRBV24-1|once
ATSDGTASYEQY
>TRBJ1-1|TRBV5-1|-
ASSLVKGRTEAF
>TRBJ1-3|TRBV30|once
AWSVVDGNTIY
>TRBJ1-1|TRBV5-1|-
ASSPGQAIATEAF
>TRBJ2-2|TRBV2|-
ASRAWQDTGELF
>TRBJ1-2|TRBV6-1|few
ASSESEGELGYYGYT
>TRBJ1-6|TRBV4-2|once
ASSQDESGSSYNSPLH
>TRBJ1-5|TRBV1|-
TSSQGDSNQPQH
>TRBJ2-6|TRBV7-9|-
ASGGGQGHSGANVLT
>TRBJ1-2|TRBV7-3|-
ARCLPRGYT
>TRBJ2-2|TRBV19|-
ASIPSETTEGELF
>TRBJ1-1|TRBV11-2|-
ASSPQGMFTEAF
>TRBJ1-4|TRBV2|-
ASRPRQAINEKLF
>TRBJ1-1|TRBV27|-
ASSFGGAGTEAF
>TRBJ1-2|TRBV6-5|-
ASTNRDRANYGYT
>TRBJ2-7|TRBV6-2/TRBV6-3|-
ASSVLRGYEQY
>TRBJ2-1|TRBV10-3|-
AILGSVTYNEQF
>TRBJ1-2|TRBV18|-
ASSPRAENYT
>TRBJ1-6|TRBV2|-
ASKTGLNSPLH
>TRBJ1-3|TRBV11-2|-
ASSYNQGNTIY
>TRBJ1-5|TRBV7-8|-
ASRRQGNQPQH
>TRBJ1-4|TRBV19|-
ASSSREKLF
>TRBJ1-3|TRBV11-2|-
ASGQGLGNTIY
>TRBJ1-2|TRBV9|-
ASSVEENRYGYT
>TRBJ2-1|TRBV30|-
AWRRYSSYNEQF
>TRBJ2-1|TRBV7-8|many
ASSLGLQRGGPNEQF
>TRBJ1-5|TRBV2|once
ASSVETDNQPQH
>TRBJ1-1|TRBV2|-
ASSAQGYVNTEAF
>TRBJ1-5|TRBV27|-
ASSFGNQPQH
>TRBJ2-7|TRBV12-3/TRBV12-4|-
ASSFLPGEQY
>TRBJ2-1|TRBV5-1|-
ASSSLESRGGNNEQF
>TRBJ1-2|TRBV28|-
ASSLGQPIYGYT
>TRBJ2-3|TRBV7-9|once
ASSFIRGGTDTQY
>TRBJ1-4|TRBV5-1|once
ASSLESGGYEKLF
>TRBJ2-1|TRBV5-1|-
ASSLGANEQF
>TRBJ2-6|TRBV18|-
ASSPVASTMGANVLT